These T cell receptor beta chains were read from a single sample in a study of Graves' ophthalmopathy and Graves' hyperthyroidism. In TCRdb, the multiplex PCR reads were re-called with MiXCR into one record per CDR3 protein. The table includes 680,000 or so distinct CDR3 sequences, around a fifth detected once. Sequencing was done on a sample of peripheral blood. All receptors derive from a woman younger than 30 with stable Graves' hyperthyroidism. Some clones in this sample may be carry-over from other donors' samples. CDR3s leave out the opening cysteine and the closing phenylalanine or tryptophan.

TRBJ2-5 TRBV6-1 ASRQSGGETQY
TRBJ1-6 TRBV6-5 ASSYSIVGVNSPLH
TRBJ1-5 TRBV6-5 ASRGGQYSNQPQH
TRBJ2-7 TRBV5-1 ASSPQTRTRGEQY
TRBJ2-7 TRBV29-1 SVDVGGMGYEQY
TRBJ2-7 TRBV6-1 ASSPGQIHYEQY
TRBJ2-7 TRBV6-5 ASSYSGPAYEQY
TRBJ2-2 TRBV7-3 ASSLTRDTGELF
TRBJ2-5 TRBV20-1 SPAGGRETQY
TRBJ2-7 TRBV27 ASKDRGPGEQY
TRBJ1-5 TRBV19 ASRSSTESQPQH
TRBJ2-7 TRBV28 ASSFGLAGNYEQY
TRBJ2-2 TRBV19 ASMGVASTGELF
TRBJ2-5 TRBV18 ASSLPGSREETQY
TRBJ2-2 TRBV18 ASSPGVGVLNTGELF
TRBJ2-7 TRBV7-9 ASSLHDSSYEQY
TRBJ2-7 TRBV27 ASSLSWGMEQY
TRBJ1-2 TRBV30 AWSRGRGNYGYT
TRBJ1-5 TRBV28 ASSYQGPGNQPQH
TRBJ1-2 TRBV6-2/TRBV6-3 ASSYVGGLGVPLKGYT
TRBJ2-6 TRBV19 ASSITGGSGANVLT
TRBJ2-5 TRBV11-2 ASSLGFQETQY
TRBJ1-6 TRBV28 ASSLEGRAYNSPLH
TRBJ1-2 TRBV6-2/TRBV6-3 ASSYPGKYGYT
TRBJ2-7 TRBV6-4 ASSQLRDRETYEQY
TRBJ1-1 TRBV20-1 SAEDRADTEAF
TRBJ1-2 TRBV28 ASSGGRNYGYT
TRBJ2-5 TRBV2 ASTQTGDVGTQY
TRBJ2-2 TRBV6-4 ASKNGANTGELF
TRBJ2-7 TRBV2 ASSGLRQRPSEQY
TRBJ1-5 TRBV6-5 ASSSLDQPQH
TRBJ2-7 TRBV5-1 ASSLGDWGLYEQY
TRBJ2-5 TRBV19 ASSNRGEWETQY
TRBJ1-5 TRBV20-1 SAKMGGRNQPQH
TRBJ1-2 TRBV20-1 SARPGQGVEVVGYT